A single sample gave rise to the 3 T cell receptor beta chains below, sequenced in a study of early stage breast cancer tumors. Libraries were prepared by immunoSEQ multiplex PCR; TCRdb keeps only in-frame clonotypes and omits some of them. There are roughly 20,000 clones in the sample; around 88% occur only once, and over 1.5% lies in the top ten. The sequencing input was blood. These receptors originate from a person aged 70 to 85 with breast cancer.

The chain combines TRBV5-4 with TRBJ2-1; D is undetermined. In germline, CDR1 is SGHNT, CDR2 YYREEE (reference sequence). V was shortened by 4 bases and J by 4 bases, with 12 bases between the two germline ends. The CDR3 runs 14 residues. This chain's CDR3 is CASSGGGNYNEQFF. For the CDR3, the DNA is TGTGCCAGCAGCGGCGGCGGCAATTACAATGAGCAGTTCTTC.

This CDR3 reads CAWSGQGYEQYF. For the CDR3, the DNA is TGTGCCTGGAGTGGACAGGGTTACGAGCAGTACTTC. The V and J genes are TRBV30 and TRBJ2-5; TRBD1 matches at 7 bases. The tail of the sequence fits TRBJ2-7 better, so the J call may be wrong. This CDR3 is built from 12 residues. Per germline, CDR1 GTSNPN and CDR2 SVGIG (reference sequence).

J is TRBJ2-7 and V is TRBV5-4, with 11 bases identical to TRBD1. The germline V gene has CDR1 SGHNT and CDR2 YYREEE (reference sequence). The ends lost 2 bases at V and 5 bases at J; junction bases unmatched: 3. CDR3 length equals 14 residues. The CDR3 bases are TGTGCCAGCAGCTTCCGGGACAGGGGGAACGAGCAGTACTTC. Translating it yields CASSFRDRGNEQYF.